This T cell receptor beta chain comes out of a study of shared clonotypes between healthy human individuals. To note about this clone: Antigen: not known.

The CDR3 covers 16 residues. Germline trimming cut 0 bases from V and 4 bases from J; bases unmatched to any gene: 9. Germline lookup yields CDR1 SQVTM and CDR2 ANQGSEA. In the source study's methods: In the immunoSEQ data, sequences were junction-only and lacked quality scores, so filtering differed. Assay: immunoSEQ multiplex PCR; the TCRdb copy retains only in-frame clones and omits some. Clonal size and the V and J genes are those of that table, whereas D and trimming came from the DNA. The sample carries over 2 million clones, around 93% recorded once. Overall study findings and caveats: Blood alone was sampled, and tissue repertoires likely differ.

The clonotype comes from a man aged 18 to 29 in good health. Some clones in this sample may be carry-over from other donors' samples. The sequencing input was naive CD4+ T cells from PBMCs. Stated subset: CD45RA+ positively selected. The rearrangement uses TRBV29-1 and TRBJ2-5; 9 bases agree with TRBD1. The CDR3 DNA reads TGCAGCGTTGAAGATAAGGGGACAGGGAGGTCAGAGACCCAGTACTTC. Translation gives CSVEDKGTGRSETQYF.